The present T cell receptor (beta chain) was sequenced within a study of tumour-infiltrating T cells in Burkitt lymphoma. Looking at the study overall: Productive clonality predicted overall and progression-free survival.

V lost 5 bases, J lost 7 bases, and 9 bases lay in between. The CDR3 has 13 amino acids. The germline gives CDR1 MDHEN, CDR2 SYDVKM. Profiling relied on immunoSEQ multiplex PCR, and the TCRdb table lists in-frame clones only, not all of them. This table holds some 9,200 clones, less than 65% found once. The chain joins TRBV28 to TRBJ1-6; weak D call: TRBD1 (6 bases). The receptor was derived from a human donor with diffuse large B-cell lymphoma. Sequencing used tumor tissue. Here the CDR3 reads CASSSRGNSPLHF. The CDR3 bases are TGTGCCAGCAGTAGCAGGGGAAATTCACCCCTCCACTTT.